Presented here are 31 T cell receptor beta chains from one specimen sequenced in a study of shared clonotypes between healthy human individuals. Using immunoSEQ multiplex PCR, the repertoire was profiled, and TCRdb retains in-frame clones only, with some absent. In the table there are about 480,000 clones, about three quarters of which are singletons. Sequenced sample: PBMCs. The receptors were gathered from a woman aged 40 to 50 in good health. Some clones in this sample may be carry-over from other donors' samples.

The chain combines TRBV9 with TRBJ2-5, with D tentatively TRBD2 (7 bases). Trimming removed 3 bases at V and 5 bases at J, with 14 bases between. In germline, CDR1 is SGDLS, CDR2 YYNGEE. The CDR3 length is 14 residues. The CDR3 is CASSEGGVRETQYF. CDR3 nucleotides: TGTGCCAGCAGCGAGGGGGGGGTTCGGGAGACCCAGTACTTC.

A note on this clone: Other DNA sequences in this sample translate to the same CDR3. V gene TRBV27 combines with J gene TRBJ2-7; 9 bases align to TRBD1. The V gene's germline CDR1 is MNHEY and CDR2 SMNVEV (reference sequence). The CDR3 consists of 14 residues. Unmatched junction bases numbered 4, after V lost 3 bases and J lost 4 bases. The CDR3 protein is CASSFGTGRYEQYF. The DNA of the CDR3 is TGTGCCAGCAGTTTCGGGACAGGGAGGTACGAGCAGTACTTC.

For the CDR3, the DNA is TGTGCCAGCAGCCCTAGCGCAACCAGCACAGATACGCAGTATTTT. This codes for CASSPSATSTDTQYF. The genes are TRBV25-1 and TRBJ2-3; TRBD2 might be the D (6 bases). The germline V and J ends were trimmed by 6 bases and 0 bases, with 13 bases remaining between them. Germline CDR1 MGHDK, CDR2 SYGVNS. CDR3 size: 15 residues.

The chain recombines TRBV6-5 with TRBJ1-2; tentative D call: TRBD1 (5 bases). This CDR3 contains 15 residues. V dropped 0 bases and J dropped 2 bases, with 10 bases sitting between them. Germline CDR1 reads MNHEY; CDR2 reads SVGAGI. CDR3 residues: CASSYSDRPNYGYTF. For the CDR3, the DNA is TGTGCCAGCAGTTACTCCGACAGACCGAACTATGGCTACACCTTC.

The rearrangement links TRBV5-4 to TRBJ2-1; 7 bases are a match to TRBD1. After removal of 5 bases from V and 10 bases from J, the junction contained 9 bases not matched to a gene. Germline V gives CDR1 SGHNT, CDR2 YYREEE (reference sequence). This CDR3 is 13 amino acids long. Here the CDR3 DNA reads TGTGCCAGCAGTCTACCCGTGGACAGGGAGCAGTTCTTC. Protein product: CASSLPVDREQFF. The full variable domain, in which reference TRBV5-4 and TRBJ2-1 provide the parts outside the CDR3, is ETGVTQSPTHLIKTRGQQVTLRCSSQSGHNTVSWYQQALGQGPQFIFQYYREEENGRGNFPPRFSGLQFPNYSSELNVNALELDDSALYLCASSLPVDREQFFGPGTRLTVL.

The V and J genes are TRBV18 and TRBJ2-7; TRBD1 aligns across 10 bases. V dropped 6 bases and J dropped 6; count of bases not matched to a gene: 11. Germline-derived CDR1 and CDR2 are KGHSH and LQKENI. This CDR3 comprises 15 residues. The CDR3 DNA reads as TGTGCCAGCTCTCGCGGGGGGACAGGGGTCGCCGAGCAGTACTTC. It translates to CASSRGGTGVAEQYF.

The V call is TRBV7-8, the J call TRBJ1-2; D possibly corresponds to TRBD1 (6 bases). The germline gives CDR1 SGHVS, CDR2 FQNEAQ. The CDR3 is 13 residues long. V gave up 3 bases and J gave up 7 bases, with 12 bases separating them. CDR3 loop: CASSFYGGRGYTF. CDR3 in DNA: TGTGCCAGCAGCTTTTATGGGGGCCGTGGCTACACCTTC.

The J gene is TRBJ2-7, the V gene TRBV7-9, with 8 positions matching TRBD1. CDR3 length: 14 amino acids. J gave up 4 bases and V 3 bases, and 5 bases lay outside the gene matches. CDR1 is SEHNR and CDR2 is FQNEAQ in the germline V gene (reference sequence). The CDR3 protein is CASSFSGTGYEQYF. The CDR3 coding sequence is TGTGCCAGCAGCTTCTCGGGGACAGGATACGAGCAGTACTTC.

This clone was observed once. This sequence joins TRBV5-4 and TRBJ2-3, with D maybe TRBD1 (6 bases). Looked up from germline, CDR1 is SGHNT and CDR2 is YYREEE (reference sequence). V was shortened by 4 bases and J by 0 bases, with 12 bases between the two germline ends. This CDR3 comprises 15 residues. The CDR3 DNA follows: TGTGCCAGCAGCCGGGACACAGGTAGCACAGATACGCAGTATTTT. Translated, it gives CASSRDTGSTDTQYF.

This chain joins TRBV10-3 and TRBJ2-7; no reliable D call. The V end was cut by 3 bases, the J end by 3 bases, with 9 bases between. The germline V gene has CDR1 ENHRY and CDR2 SYGVKD. The CDR3 contains 13 residues. The DNA of the CDR3 is TGTGCCATCAGTGAACCGGGCGTCTACGAGCAGTACTTC. Amino acid sequence: CAISEPGVYEQYF.

Notes on this clone: This is likely an artifact of a read error, given a far larger clone one base away. This chain links TRBV18 with TRBJ2-5; TRBD2 might be the D (5 bases). The end of the DNA fits TRBJ2-7 better, so the J call may be wrong. Germline V gives CDR1 KGHSH, CDR2 LQKENI. The CDR3 runs 13 residues. CDR3 DNA sequence: TGTGCCAGCCCACCCGCTCGGACTGGCGAGCAGTACTTC. The encoded protein is CASPPARTGEQYF.

The chain carries TRBV19 and TRBJ2-2, with no clear D. V lost 2 bases to trimming and J lost 5 bases, with 6 bases between them. There are 13 residues in the CDR3. The germline gives CDR1 LNHDA, CDR2 SQIVND (reference sequence). The CDR3 spells CASSIRPTGELFF. The CDR3 nucleotides read TGTGCCAGTAGTATAAGGCCAACCGGGGAGCTGTTTTTT.

On this clone: This probably arose from a read error, given a far larger clone one base away. The V and J genes are TRBV6-1 and TRBJ1-1; no definite D call. Per the germline V gene, CDR1 is MNHNS and CDR2 is SASEGT. This CDR3 region has 14 residues. Trimming stripped 7 bases from V and 3 bases from J, with 15 bases between. DNA for the CDR3: TGTGCCAGCACCCTGGAACCTCTGGACACTGAAGCTTTCTTT. The encoded protein is CASTLEPLDTEAFF.

The V gene is TRBV18, the J gene TRBJ2-7; TRBD1 or TRBD2 may be the D gene (5 bases each). Germline V gene lookup returns CDR1 KGHSH and CDR2 LQKENI. The V gene lost 3 bases and the J gene lost 4 bases, with 13 bases spanning the gap. CDR3 length: 14 amino acids. Here the CDR3 DNA reads TGTGCCAGCTCACCCGGGACGGCTAAGTACGAGCAGTACTTC. This codes for CASSPGTAKYEQYF.

In the case of this clone: This same CDR3 is encoded by further DNA sequences in the sample. J is TRBJ2-7 and V is TRBV27, with 10 nucleotides matching TRBD2. This CDR3 region has 14 residues. J lost 7 bases, V lost 6 bases, and 9 bases had no gene match. CDR1 is MNHEY and CDR2 is SMNVEV in the germline V gene (reference sequence). The CDR3 DNA reads as TGTGCCAGCAGGAAAGCGGGAGGGCCGGGGGAGCAGTACTTC. Translating gives CASRKAGGPGEQYF.

This clone has a handful of counts. This same CDR3 is encoded by further DNA sequences in the sample. V and J are TRBV18 and TRBJ2-7; D not resolved. The CDR3 length is 12 residues. Germline CDR1 reads KGHSH; CDR2 reads LQKENI. V was cut by 2 bases and J by 6 bases, with 8 bases left in between. CDR3 loop: CASSPGGVEQYF. The CDR3 region has the DNA TGTGCCAGCTCACCAGGTGGTGTCGAGCAGTACTTC.

The rearrangement joins TRBV9 to TRBJ2-1, with 10 bases that match TRBD2. Germline V gene lookup returns CDR1 SGDLS and CDR2 YYNGEE. This CDR3 has 14 amino acids. Germline trimming cut 3 bases from V and 8 bases from J; bases unmatched to any gene: 5. The chain's CDR3 is CASSAGTSVHEQFF. The DNA of the CDR3 is TGTGCCAGCAGCGCCGGGACTAGCGTCCATGAGCAGTTCTTC. Full variable domain (rest looked up from reference TRBV9 and TRBJ2-1): DSGVTQTPKHLITATGQRVTLRCSPRSGDLSVYWYQQSLDQGLQFLIQYYNGEERAKGNILERFSAQQFPDLHSELNLSSLELGDSALYFCASSAGTSVHEQFFGPGTRLTVL.

V gene TRBV7-2 combines with J gene TRBJ2-6; D gene unclear. Germline V lookup: CDR1 SGHTA, CDR2 FQGNSA. The length of the CDR3 is 15 residues. The germline V and J ends were trimmed by 7 bases and 0 bases, with 10 bases remaining between them. CDR3 sequence: CASTPSISGANVLTF. The CDR3 nucleotides are TGTGCCAGCACCCCTTCTATCTCTGGGGCCAACGTCCTGACTTTC.

This chain joins TRBV9 and TRBJ1-1; D gene ambiguous. Trimming stripped 4 bases from V and 2 bases from J, with 18 bases between. The CDR3 extends over 16 amino acids. Germline CDR1 reads SGDLS; CDR2 reads YYNGEE. The CDR3 coding sequence is TGTGCCAGCAGCTCCCAGAGAGGGATTAGTAACACTGAAGCTTTCTTT. Its protein is CASSSQRGISNTEAFF.

The rearrangement joins TRBV11-2 to TRBJ2-5; D remains unclear. TRBJ2-7 matches the DNA end more closely, so the J call is doubtful. Germline loops: CDR1 SGHAT, CDR2 FQNNGV. The CDR3 is 12 residues long. CDR3 loop: CASSPGTYEQYF. The DNA of the CDR3 is TGTGCCAGCAGCCCCGGCACCTACGAGCAGTACTTC.

V gene TRBV7-3 combines with J gene TRBJ1-1, with 7 bases lining up with TRBD1. V lost 2 bases to trimming and J lost 7 bases; unmatched junction nucleotides: 7. This CDR3 contains 14 residues. Germline-derived CDR1 and CDR2 are SGHTA and FQGTGA. Here the CDR3 reads CASSLGRGRDEAFF. CDR3 DNA: TGTGCCAGCAGCTTAGGCAGGGGGAGGGATGAAGCTTTCTTT.

The rearrangement joins TRBV18 to TRBJ2-7; D may match TRBD1 or TRBD2 (5 bases each). There are 14 residues in the CDR3. The V end lost 0 bases, the J end lost 6 bases, and 12 bases lay between the germline ends. From germline, CDR1 is KGHSH and CDR2 LQKENI. The CDR3 region has the DNA TGTGCCAGCTCACCACCGTCCGGGGCGGGCGAGCAGTACTTC. Protein sequence: CASSPPSGAGEQYF.

The chain couples TRBV11-3 to TRBJ2-1; TRBD2 aligns across 9 bases. This CDR3 comprises 15 residues. V lost 5 bases to trimming and J lost 8 bases; unmatched junction nucleotides: 10. The germline CDR1 and CDR2 sequences are SGHNT and YENEEA. CDR3 coding DNA: TGTGCCAGCAGCCCAGGTGGGGCGGGAGGGGATGAGCAGTTCTTC. It specifies CASSPGGAGGDEQFF.

This chain joins TRBV18 and TRBJ1-1; D remains ambiguous. V was shortened by 0 bases and J by 1 base, with 6 bases between the two germline ends. There are 14 residues in the CDR3. Germline lookup yields CDR1 KGHSH and CDR2 LQKENI. CDR3 protein: CASSPPGRNTEAFF. The CDR3 DNA follows: TGTGCCAGCTCACCACCGGGAAGGAACACTGAAGCTTTCTTT.

The genes are TRBV9 and TRBJ2-1, with 14 positions matching TRBD2. The CDR3 is made up of 16 amino acids. V lost 0 bases and J lost 8; bases outside the gene matches: 4. CDR1 is SGDLS, CDR2 YYNGEE, per germline. The CDR3 nucleotides read TGTGCCAGCAGCGTAGCGGGACTAGCGGGAGTCTATGAGCAGTTCTTC. Translated: CASSVAGLAGVYEQFF.

This clone has just one count. V and J are TRBV15 and TRBJ2-4; a weak D match, TRBD2 (6 bases). CDR1 LNHNV and CDR2 YYDKDF come from the germline V gene (reference sequence). This CDR3 is built from 18 residues. Trimming cost V 0 bases and J 2 bases, with 17 bases left between them. CDR3 protein: CATSRDSPGAGTKNIQYF. In nucleotides, the CDR3 is TGTGCCACCAGCAGAGATTCCCCCGGGGCGGGAACCAAAAACATTCAGTACTTC.

This clone turned up a few times. This sequence joins TRBV18 and TRBJ1-1, with D perhaps TRBD1 (5 bases). In germline, CDR1 is KGHSH, CDR2 LQKENI. V was clipped by 2 bases and J by 5 bases, with 18 bases between them. The CDR3 is 16 amino acids. The CDR3 spells CASSPLRDRRGTEAFF. In nucleotides, the CDR3 is TGTGCCAGCTCACCATTAAGGGACCGGAGGGGTACTGAAGCTTTCTTT.

The chain links TRBV7-2 to TRBJ1-2; 9 bases match TRBD1. The CDR3 runs to 17 residues. CDR1 is SGHTA and CDR2 is FQGNSA in the germline V gene. V lost 5 bases, J lost 7 bases, and 17 bases stayed unmatched. Here the CDR3 DNA reads TGTGCCAGCAGCCCGAGGGCGGGACAGGGCCTTCTAAGTGGCTACACCTTC. Protein product: CASSPRAGQGLLSGYTF.

This chain joins TRBV7-6 and TRBJ2-7; tentative D call: TRBD1 (6 bases). The V and J ends lost 5 bases and 3 bases respectively, with 14 bases between them. Germline V gene data show CDR1 as SGHVS and CDR2 as FNYEAQ. The CDR3 is made up of 14 amino acids. CDR3 region: CASSHNRDLYEQYF. The DNA for the CDR3 is TGTGCCAGCAGCCACAACAGGGACCTCTACGAGCAGTACTTC.

There are a few counts of this clone. The sample carries other DNA sequences with the same CDR3. The genes are TRBV19 and TRBJ1-1; D unresolved. CDR1 is LNHDA, CDR2 SQIVND, per germline (reference sequence). V lost 3 bases, J lost 1 base, and 3 bases lay in between. The CDR3 spans 12 residues. The CDR3 loop reads CASSIGNTEAFF. In nucleotides, the CDR3 is TGTGCCAGTAGTATCGGGAACACTGAAGCTTTCTTT.

A single count supports this clone. The J gene is TRBJ2-7, the V gene TRBV7-9; TRBD1 is a possible D gene (6 bases). The CDR3 runs to 15 residues. The V gene's germline CDR1 is SEHNR and CDR2 FQNEAQ (reference sequence). Trimming pared 2 bases from V and 1 base from J, leaving 12 bases between. The CDR3 is CASSLRGHESYEQYF. CDR3 nucleotides: TGTGCCAGCAGCTTAAGGGGACACGAGTCCTACGAGCAGTACTTC.